What follows are 17 T cell receptor beta chains derived from one specimen sequenced in a study of T cell responses to AZD1222 COVID-19 vaccine. Method: immunoSEQ multiplex PCR; TCRdb's copy keeps in-frame clones and lacks some. This repertoire shows approximately 75,000 clones, about 90% found once; its top ten account for over 1.1%. The sequencing used peripheral blood, collected 28 days after the second AZD1222 dose. Receptors originate from an adult who received the AZD1222 COVID-19 vaccine.

The genes are TRBV9 and TRBJ2-5, with TRBD2 matching over 9 bases. CDR1 SGDLS and CDR2 YYNGEE come from the germline V gene. The ends lost 5 bases at V and 5 bases at J; junction bases unmatched: 4. The CDR3 length is 13 residues. CDR3 in amino acids: CASSRLAGETQYF. Here the CDR3 DNA reads TGTGCCAGCAGTCGGCTAGCGGGGGAGACCCAGTACTTC.

V is TRBV2 and J is TRBJ2-5; the match to TRBD1 covers 11 bases. This CDR3 is built from 20 residues. V dropped 3 bases and J dropped 5; count of bases not matched to a gene: 20. CDR1 is SNHLY and CDR2 is FYNNEI in the germline V gene. The CDR3 here is CASSERRPGQGVKRGETQYF. DNA of the CDR3: TGTGCCAGCAGTGAGCGCCGGCCGGGACAGGGGGTGAAAAGAGGGGAGACCCAGTACTTC. Supplemented by reference TRBV2 and TRBJ2-5, the full variable domain reads EPEVTQTPSHQVTQMGQEVILRCVPISNHLYFYWYRQILGQKVEFLVSFYNNEISEKSEIFDDQFSVERPDGSNFTLKIRSTKLEDSAMYFCASSERRPGQGVKRGETQYFGPGTRLLVL.

The chain has TRBV27 and TRBJ2-3, with 8 positions matching TRBD1. Germline-derived CDR1 and CDR2 are MNHEY and SMNVEV (reference sequence). With 3 bases clipped from V and 3 bases from J, the junction kept 5 bases outside the gene matches. This CDR3 region has 15 residues. The CDR3 sequence is CASSLAGGRTDTQYF. The CDR3 region has the DNA TGTGCCAGCAGTTTGGCAGGGGGCAGGACAGATACGCAGTATTTT.

This clone was counted a single time. This sequence joins TRBV7-9 and TRBJ1-5, with a tentative D call TRBD1 (6 bases). The CDR3 runs 15 residues. The ends were cut back, 3 bases at V and 2 bases at J, with 11 bases in the middle. The V gene's germline CDR1 is SEHNR and CDR2 FQNEAQ (reference sequence). The CDR3 nucleotides read TGTGCCAGCAGCTTTGGGGGCGAGGGCAATCAGCCCCAGCATTTT. This encodes CASSFGGEGNQPQHF.

The chain couples TRBV10-3 to TRBJ1-3, with no clear D. CDR3 length equals 14 residues. Deletions cut 10 bases from V and 0 bases from J, with 13 bases between. Germline values: CDR1 ENHRY, CDR2 SYGVKD. CDR3 DNA sequence: TGTGCCACGCTTATGCCCAACTCTGGAAACACCATATATTTT. This gives the protein CATLMPNSGNTIYF.

This chain joins TRBV6-5 and TRBJ2-1, with TRBD1 identical over 10 bases. The CDR3 consists of 13 residues. With V trimmed by 6 bases and J by 7 bases, 3 bases remained unmatched. From germline, CDR1 is MNHEY and CDR2 SVGAGI. CDR3 in amino acids: CASRGTGVNEQFF. The CDR3, as DNA: TGTGCCAGCAGAGGGACAGGGGTAAATGAGCAGTTCTTC.

This sequence joins TRBV30 and TRBJ1-2; D may be TRBD1 (6 bases). In germline, CDR1 is GTSNPN, CDR2 SVGIG (reference sequence). V was cut by 1 base and J by 5 bases, with 11 bases left in between. The CDR3 is made up of 13 amino acids. For the CDR3, the DNA is TGTGCCTGGAGTGCAGGGGTAGGGTATGGCTACACCTTC. Encoded protein: CAWSAGVGYGYTF.

The chain couples TRBV28 to TRBJ1-6; 8 bases are shared with TRBD1. Germline CDR1 reads MDHEN; CDR2 reads SYDVKM. V shed 4 bases, J shed 10 bases, and the junction held 9 bases outside the gene matches. The CDR3 spans 15 residues. The CDR3 is CASSSAGTGFSPLHF. For the CDR3, the DNA is TGTGCCAGCAGTTCCGCCGGGACAGGTTTCTCACCCCTCCACTTT.

The J gene is TRBJ1-2, the V gene TRBV28; 8 nucleotides line up with TRBD1. V dropped 3 bases and J dropped 8; count of bases not matched to a gene: 8. This CDR3 contains 14 residues. Per germline, CDR1 MDHEN and CDR2 SYDVKM. CDR3 amino acids: CASSFPGQVWGYTF. The CDR3 DNA reads as TGTGCCAGCAGTTTCCCGGGACAGGTCTGGGGCTACACCTTC.

The chain uses TRBV3-1 (or the pseudogene TRBV3-2) and TRBJ2-2; weak D call: TRBD2 (5 bases). There are 17 residues in the CDR3. The V and J ends lost 4 bases and 4 bases respectively, with 19 bases between them. Germline loops: CDR1 LGHDT, CDR2 YNNKEL (reference sequence). This chain's CDR3 is CASSPQALSVGTGELFF. CDR3 nucleotide sequence: TGTGCCAGCAGCCCACAAGCCCTTAGCGTGGGCACCGGGGAGCTGTTTTTT.

The genes are TRBV30 and TRBJ2-7, with D possibly matching TRBD2 (7 bases). The CDR3 spans 14 residues. Trimming cost V 5 bases and J 4 bases, with 18 bases left between them. CDR1 and CDR2 (germline): GTSNPN, SVGIG (reference sequence). Written as DNA, the CDR3 is TGTGCCTGGGGAGCCGGGGGGCTAGTATACGAGCAGTACTTC. It specifies CAWGAGGLVYEQYF.

The chain recombines TRBV27 with TRBJ1-6, with 9 positions matching TRBD1. J was trimmed by 9 bases and V by 3 bases; bases with no gene match: 12. The CDR3 consists of 17 residues. CDR1 and CDR2 from the germline V gene are MNHEY and SMNVEV (reference sequence). The CDR3: CASSLRGQGPIGSPLHF. The CDR3 DNA reads TGTGCCAGCAGTTTGAGGGGACAGGGCCCTATCGGTTCACCCCTCCACTTT.

The count of this clone is one. The V gene is TRBV5-6, the J gene TRBJ1-2; D might be TRBD1 (6 bases). Germline lookup yields CDR1 SGHDT and CDR2 YYEEEE. V gave up 1 base and J gave up 8 bases, with 15 bases separating them. This CDR3 is built from 14 residues. CDR3 in amino acids: CASSLPRGLGGYTF. The CDR3 coding sequence is TGTGCCAGCAGCTTGCCCAGGGGACTAGGGGGCTACACCTTC.

The J gene is TRBJ2-5, the V gene TRBV5-1; D gene unclear. V was trimmed by 0 bases and J by 0 bases, leaving 6 bases between them. The germline V gene has CDR1 SGHRS and CDR2 YFSETQ. The CDR3 sequence is 14 residues long. CDR3 in amino acids: CASSLEYNQETQYF. CDR3 nucleotide sequence: TGCGCCAGCAGCTTGGAATACAACCAAGAGACCCAGTACTTC. Full variable domain (missing parts from reference TRBV5-1 and TRBJ2-5): KAGVTQTPRYLIKTRGQQVTLSCSPISGHRSVSWYQQTPGQGLQFLFEYFSETQRNKGNFPGRFSGRQFSNSRSEMNVSTLELGDSALYLCASSLEYNQETQYFGPGTRLLVL.

This clone was seen a single time. The rearrangement uses TRBV28 and TRBJ1-6, with D tentatively TRBD1 (6 bases). V was pared by 2 bases and J by 7 bases, with 15 bases between. Germline V gene data show CDR1 as MDHEN and CDR2 as SYDVKM. CDR3 length: 16 amino acids. The CDR3 region is CASSLGGGGGNSPLHF. CDR3 nucleotide sequence: TGTGCCAGCAGTTTAGGGGGGGGCGGTGGGAATTCACCCCTCCACTTT.

This chain connects TRBV18 to TRBJ2-5; D is perhaps TRBD2 (5 bases). Germline CDR1 is KGHSH and CDR2 is LQKENI. Trimming removed 2 bases from V and 2 bases from J, with 6 bases in between. This CDR3 is 13 amino acids long. The DNA of the CDR3 is TGTGCCAGCTCACCAGGACTTCAAGAGACCCAGTACTTC. Amino acids: CASSPGLQETQYF.

The chain joins TRBV10-2 to TRBJ1-6; D is possibly TRBD1 (6 bases). V was shortened by 4 bases and J by 9 bases, with 22 bases between the two germline ends. The CDR3 is 17 amino acids. Germline V gene data show CDR1 as WSHSY and CDR2 as SAAADI. The CDR3 nucleotides are TGCGCCAGCAGTGCTCTAGGCTGGGCCCAAGGGGGTTCACCCCTCCACTTT. Translation: CASSALGWAQGGSPLHF.